Described below is a single TCR beta chain sequence and its context. Its target is unknown. This entry comes from a study of cytomegalovirus exposure and HLA in healthy donors. This CDR3 comprises 14 residues. V was pared by 5 bases and J by 7 bases, with 15 bases between. Germline V gives CDR1 SGHTA, CDR2 FQGNSA. General study results and limits: In a later analysis, specific HLA alleles were associated with 15,000 to 20,000 TCR beta sequences at a 0.05 false discovery rate. As confirmed in vitro, a few CMV-associated chains were specific for CMV antigens.

PCR used 60 Vbeta primers and 13 Jbeta primers. Sequencing used immunoSEQ multiplex PCR; TCRdb keeps in-frame clones, though not all of them. The data include nearly 200,000 clones; the top ten clones carry roughly 0.74%. The sample comprised PBMCs. The rearrangement links TRBV7-2 to TRBJ2-1, with unresolved D. This clonotype was sampled from a boy younger than 18 in good health and CMV-seronegative. The CDR3 nucleotides read TGTGCCAGCAGCGATACCCGAGCTGCTAATGAGCAGTTCTTC. It codes for CASSDTRAANEQFF.